These 23 T cell receptor beta chains were all obtained from the same sample, sequenced in a study of T cells in localized non-small cell lung cancer (dated by TCRdb to 2019 to 2021). Receptor amplification or capture employed the immunoSEQ multiplex PCR assay. TCRdb took this table from immuneACCESS and kept in-frame rearrangements with V and J called. Such tables lack part of the clones; where checked against another copy, unresolved V genes explain under half of the gap, and the rest is unexplained. The sample table contains 8,500 to 10,000 clones; only one count was recorded for 90% of them. The ten largest make up roughly a sixth of the sample. Sequencing was performed on peripheral blood, taken before any cancer treatment. The receptor set was obtained from a male donor older than 55 with stage III squamous cell lung carcinoma.

This clone appeared a single time. This rearrangement joins TRBV5-4 to TRBJ2-5, with 9 bases identical to TRBD1. The CDR3 loop spans 17 amino acids. CDR1 is SGHNT and CDR2 is YYREEE in the germline V gene (reference sequence). V trimming: 0 bases; J trimming: 2 bases; junction bases outside the gene matches: 8. CDR3 DNA sequence: TGTGCCAGCAGCTTGGGACGGGACAGGGTCATACAAGAGACCCAGTACTTC. It specifies CASSLGRDRVIQETQYF.

The gene calls are TRBV4-3 and TRBJ2-1, with D tentatively TRBD2 (5 bases). V was cut by 2 bases and J by 1 base, with 9 bases left in between. CDR1 is LGHNA and CDR2 is YSLEER in the germline V gene. CDR3 size: 15 residues. CDR3 sequence: CASSQSGVSYNEQFF. The CDR3 nucleotides are TGCGCCAGCAGCCAATCCGGGGTGTCCTACAATGAGCAGTTCTTC.

For the CDR3, the DNA is TGCGCCAGCAGCCAAGATCGCTTCTTGGGACAGGACAACTCTGGGGCCAACGTCCTGACTTTC. This gives the protein CASSQDRFLGQDNSGANVLTF. V gene TRBV4-3 combines with J gene TRBJ2-6, with TRBD1 identical over 8 bases. J was trimmed by 0 bases and V by 0 bases; bases with no gene match: 13. CDR1 is LGHNA, CDR2 YSLEER, per germline. The CDR3 consists of 21 residues.

V gene TRBV6-5 combines with J gene TRBJ1-4; 8 bases map to TRBD1. This CDR3 comprises 14 residues. Germline CDR1 reads MNHEY; CDR2 reads SVGAGI. Trimming took 8 bases from V and 5 from J; bases not matched to a gene: 7. The CDR3 loop is CASSTGGINEKLFF. CDR3 in DNA: TGTGCCAGCTCTACAGGGGGGATAAATGAAAAACTGTTTTTT.

This chain joins TRBV5-4 and TRBJ1-3, with D possibly being TRBD1 (6 bases). V dropped 4 bases and J dropped 0 bases, with 23 bases sitting between them. Germline CDR1 and CDR2: SGHNT and YYREEE (reference sequence). The CDR3 covers 19 residues. This CDR3 reads CASSPQGGLMGLSGNTIYF. For the CDR3, the DNA is TGTGCCAGCAGCCCACAGGGAGGGTTGATGGGGCTCTCTGGAAACACCATATATTTT.

The chain carries TRBV5-4 and TRBJ2-5, with 8 nucleotides matching TRBD1. The junction had 13 bases not matched to a gene; V was cut back by 0 bases and J by 3 bases. Germline V gene data show CDR1 as SGHNT and CDR2 as YYREEE (reference sequence). The CDR3 loop spans 18 amino acids. The CDR3 DNA reads TGTGCCAGCAGCTTGGGTGTTTTTTTTTCAGGGGGCAAAGAGACCCAGTACTTC. This codes for CASSLGVFFSGGKETQYF.

The V gene is TRBV6-6, the J gene TRBJ1-5, with 8 bases identical to TRBD1. The CDR3 is made up of 14 amino acids. Germline CDR1 is MNHNY and CDR2 is SVGAGI (reference sequence). With V trimmed by 7 bases and J by 7 bases, 9 bases remained unmatched. CDR3 in amino acids: CASNKAGGPQPQHF. In nucleotides, the CDR3 is TGTGCCAGCAATAAGGCAGGGGGCCCCCAGCCCCAGCATTTT.

V usage is TRBV28 and J usage is TRBJ1-2, with D hard to call. The length of the CDR3 is 17 residues. CDR1 is MDHEN and CDR2 is SYDVKM in the germline V gene. The germline V and J ends were trimmed by 4 bases and 8 bases, with 26 bases remaining between them. For the CDR3, the DNA is TGTGCCAGCAGTTCCCTAGAAGGAGACGCTCTAGGGAGAGGCTACACCTTC. This encodes CASSSLEGDALGRGYTF.

The CDR3 loop is CASSLTGQGQETQYF. The CDR3 DNA follows: TGTGCCAGCAGCTTAACGGGACAGGGCCAAGAGACCCAGTACTTC. The chain carries TRBV7-3 and TRBJ2-5; 9 nucleotides match TRBD1. After removal of 0 bases from V and 1 base from J, the junction contained 0 bases not matched to a gene. The CDR3 covers 15 residues. From germline, CDR1 is SGHTA and CDR2 FQGTGA.

The chain couples TRBV28 to TRBJ1-5; TRBD1 is a possible D gene (5 bases). Germline V CDR1 and CDR2: MDHEN, SYDVKM. V lost 1 base to trimming and J lost 3 bases, with 13 bases between them. The CDR3 covers 16 residues. The chain's CDR3 is CASSLSGGGFNQPQHF. DNA of the CDR3: TGTGCCAGCAGTTTATCCGGGGGGGGGTTCAATCAGCCCCAGCATTTT.

This clone occurred once. A read error is likely, as this CDR3 ends without the conserved phenylalanine or tryptophan. It is unclear where the CDR3 begins or ends on the DNA, so no DNA is shown, and the CDR3 is as TCRdb lists it. The V and J genes are TRBV7-7 and TRBJ2-3; the D call of TRBD2 is as the table states it, not checked on the DNA. Germline V gene data show CDR1 as SSHAT and CDR2 as FNYEAQ (reference sequence). The CDR3 has 9 amino acids, counting both end residues. The CDR3 protein is CASSPGGTI.

The chain recombines TRBV5-1 with TRBJ2-3; TRBD2 matches at 9 bases. CDR3 size: 17 residues. V gave up 0 bases and J gave up 5 bases; unmatched junction bases: 10. Germline CDR1 SGHRS, CDR2 YFSETQ. This CDR3 reads CASSLGSRGGAVDTQYF. The DNA for the CDR3 is TGCGCCAGCAGCTTGGGGTCGCGCGGGGGGGCCGTAGATACGCAGTATTTT.

The chain recombines TRBV7-8 with TRBJ1-2, with a weak D call TRBD1 (5 bases). The CDR3 has 14 amino acids. The germline gives CDR1 SGHVS, CDR2 FQNEAQ. V was trimmed by 2 bases and J by 4 bases, leaving 11 bases between them. The CDR3 sequence: CASSLLDTGYGYTF. DNA for the CDR3: TGTGCCAGCAGCTTACTGGACACGGGCTATGGCTACACCTTC.

The chain is built from TRBV5-8 and TRBJ2-2; D is undetermined. Trimming took 0 bases from V and 7 from J, leaving 16 bases between them. The CDR3 sequence is 16 residues long. Germline V lookup: CDR1 SGHTS, CDR2 YDEGEE. The CDR3 region is CASSLGPGHLLGELFF. DNA of the CDR3: TGTGCCAGCAGCTTGGGCCCGGGCCATCTGCTCGGGGAGCTGTTTTTT. The whole variable domain, remainder taken from reference TRBV5-8 and TRBJ2-2, is EAGVTQSPTHLIKTRGQQATLRCSPISGHTSVYWYQQALGLGLQFLLWYDEGEERNRGNFPPRFSGRQFPNYSSELNVNALELEDSALYLCASSLGPGHLLGELFFGEGSRLTVL.

The CDR3 here is CASSQVGGPGVNEQFF. The CDR3 DNA sequence: TGCGCCAGCAGCCAAGTGGGGGGGCCGGGGGTTAATGAGCAGTTCTTC. The chain links TRBV4-1 to TRBJ2-1; D is perhaps TRBD2 (7 bases). From germline, CDR1 is MGHRA and CDR2 YSYEKL. The CDR3 is made up of 16 amino acids. Trimming cost V 1 base and J 7 bases, with 17 bases left between them.

In its sample, this clone ranks as medium-sized. The chain employs TRBV5-1 and TRBJ1-1; weak D call: TRBD1 (5 bases). Between the trimmed V and J ends, which lost 0 bases and 6 bases, there was a span of 15 bases. The CDR3 loop spans 15 amino acids. Germline V CDR1 and CDR2: SGHRS, YFSETQ. CDR3 region: CASSLELGGAPEAFF. The CDR3 DNA is TGCGCCAGCAGCTTGGAGTTGGGTGGGGCCCCTGAAGCTTTCTTT.

This chain links TRBV5-4 with TRBJ2-7; the match to TRBD1 covers 12 bases. The CDR3 is made up of 18 amino acids. Germline CDR1 SGHNT, CDR2 YYREEE (reference sequence). The V gene end was trimmed by 3 bases and the J gene end by 0 bases; junction bases not matched to a gene: 10. CDR3 nucleotides: TGTGCCAGCAGCTCTACGGGACAGGGGGCATCCAACTCCTACGAGCAGTACTTC. Amino acid sequence: CASSSTGQGASNSYEQYF.

This rearrangement joins TRBV5-1 to TRBJ1-3; 9 nucleotides line up with TRBD1. Germline V gene lookup returns CDR1 SGHRS and CDR2 YFSETQ. J was trimmed by 4 bases and V by 0 bases; bases with no gene match: 5. The CDR3 runs to 16 residues. CDR3 in DNA: TGCGCCAGCAGCTTGGCATCCGGGACAGGGGGAAACACCATATATTTT. Translation gives CASSLASGTGGNTIYF.

J is TRBJ1-5 and V is TRBV15, with D uncertain. V was clipped by 0 bases and J by 6 bases, with 12 bases between them. Germline V gene sequence: CDR1 LNHNV, CDR2 YYDKDF (reference sequence). The CDR3 consists of 15 residues. CDR3 protein: CATSRDLGWGQPQHF. The CDR3 region has the DNA TGTGCCACCAGCAGAGATTTGGGGTGGGGTCAGCCCCAGCATTTT.

The CDR3 spells CASSWGSTNEKLFF. In DNA, the CDR3 is TGTGCCAGTAGTTGGGGATCAACTAATGAAAAACTGTTTTTT. This rearrangement joins TRBV19 to TRBJ1-4; no clear D. Per the germline V gene, CDR1 is LNHDA and CDR2 is SQIVND (reference sequence). V was clipped by 5 bases and J by 0 bases, with 7 bases between them. The CDR3 consists of 14 residues.

The chain carries TRBV12-5 and TRBJ2-1, with D perhaps TRBD2 (6 bases). V was trimmed by 2 bases and J by 8 bases, leaving 10 bases between them. The CDR3 totals 13 residues. Germline CDR1 and CDR2: LGHNT and FRNRAP. The CDR3 bases are TGTGCTAGTGGTTTGTCAGGGAGGCATGAGCAGTTCTTC. It codes for CASGLSGRHEQFF.

Only one count was recorded for this clone. This chain uses TRBV28 with TRBJ2-5, with 10 bases lining up with TRBD1. Germline-derived CDR1 and CDR2 are MDHEN and SYDVKM. V lost 6 bases to trimming and J lost 3 bases; unmatched junction nucleotides: 7. This CDR3 has 15 residues. The CDR3 protein is CASRVWGTGEETQYF. In DNA, the CDR3 is TGTGCCAGCAGAGTTTGGGGGACAGGGGAAGAGACCCAGTACTTC.

The rearrangement uses TRBV19 and TRBJ2-5, with D possibly matching TRBD1 (6 bases). The germline gives CDR1 LNHDA, CDR2 SQIVND (reference sequence). This CDR3 has 16 amino acids. Trimming left V 7 bases short and J 3 bases short, with 21 bases between. The CDR3, as DNA: TGTGCCAGTACCCCCACCGCAGGGGCAGCTAAAGAGACCCAGTACTTC. Its protein product is CASTPTAGAAKETQYF. Looking up the rest from reference TRBV19 and TRBJ2-5 gives the full variable domain: DGGITQSPKYLFRKEGQNVTLSCEQNLNHDAMYWYRQDPGQGLRLIYYSQIVNDFQKGDIAEGYSVSREKKESFPLTVTSAQKNPTAFYLCASTPTAGAAKETQYFGPGTRLLVL.